This TCR beta chain was identified in a study of shared clonotypes between healthy human individuals. Germline loops: CDR1 SQVTM, CDR2 ANQGSEA. The CDR3 is made up of 14 amino acids. V was trimmed by 4 bases and J by 2 bases, leaving 11 bases between them. The table came from immunoSEQ multiplex PCR; TCRdb's copy has only in-frame clones and leaves some out. The data hold around 700,000 clones, with roughly 70% observed a single time. The sequencing sample was made of memory CD4+ T cells sorted from blood. Subset described: CD45RA-negative fraction. The chain has TRBV29-1 and TRBJ2-2; unclear D gene. The TCR originated in a woman aged 25-40 years in good health. The CDR3 sequence: CSVVSRHNTGELFF. CDR3 sequence (DNA): TGCAGCGTTGTGTCTAGACACAACACCGGGGAGCTGTTTTTT.